The entry below gives a single TCR beta chain sequence along with its context. Produced via immunoSEQ multiplex PCR; TCRdb's table is partial and in-frame only. The table shows about 81,000 clones, with around 90% occurring only once. The sample belongs to a study of technical replicates of blood from several donors. The receptor comes from a human donor in good health. Input material: T cells isolated from PBMCs.

This CDR3 reads CATSLFPGLAGLVAEQYF. CDR3 nucleotides: TGTGCCACCAGCCTTTTTCCGGGACTAGCGGGCCTGGTAGCCGAGCAGTACTTC. The chain recombines TRBV15 with TRBJ2-7, with 12 nucleotides matching TRBD2. This CDR3 contains 18 residues. The V segment lost 5 bases and the J segment 6 bases; nucleotides outside the gene matches: 17. Germline CDR1 and CDR2: LNHNV and YYDKDF (reference sequence).